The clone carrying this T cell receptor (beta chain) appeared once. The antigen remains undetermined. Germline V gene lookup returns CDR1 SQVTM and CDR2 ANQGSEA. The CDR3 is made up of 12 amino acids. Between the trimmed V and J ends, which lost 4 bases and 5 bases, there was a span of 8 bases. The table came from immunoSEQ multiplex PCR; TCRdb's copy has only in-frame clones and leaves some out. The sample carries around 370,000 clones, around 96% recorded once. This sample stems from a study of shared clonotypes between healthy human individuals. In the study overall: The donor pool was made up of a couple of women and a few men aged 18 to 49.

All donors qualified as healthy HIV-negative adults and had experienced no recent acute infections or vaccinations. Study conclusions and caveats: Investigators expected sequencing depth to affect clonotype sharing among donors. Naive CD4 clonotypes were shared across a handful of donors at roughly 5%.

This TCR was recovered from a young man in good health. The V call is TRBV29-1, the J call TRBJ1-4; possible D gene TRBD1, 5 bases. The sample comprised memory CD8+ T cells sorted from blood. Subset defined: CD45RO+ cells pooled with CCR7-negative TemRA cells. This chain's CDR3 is CSVGGRNEKLFF. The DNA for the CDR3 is TGCAGCGTTGGGGGACGGAATGAAAAACTGTTTTTT. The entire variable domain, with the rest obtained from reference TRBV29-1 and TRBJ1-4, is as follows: SAVISQKPSRDICQRGTSLTIQCQVDSQVTMMFWYRQQPGQSLTLIATANQGSEATYESGFVIDKFPISRPNLTFSTLTVSNMSPEDSSIYLCSVGGRNEKLFFGSGTQLSVL.